The clone carrying this T cell receptor beta chain has ten or more counts. Its antigen is unknown. These data originate in a study of blood T cells in healthy people across ages. Study-wide points: Older individuals had lower TCR beta diversity per million T cells (the decline was roughly linear). Changes seen in expanded clonotypes were possibly confounded by donor CMV status left unknown.

The V segment lost 5 bases and the J segment 0 bases; nucleotides outside the gene matches: 3. Germline CDR1 SQVTM, CDR2 ANQGSEA. CDR3 size: 15 residues. Sample-barcoded 5' priming and a J-beta primer mix drove a second PCR of roughly 6 to 12 cycles. One entry per CDR3 protein, called by TCRdb with MiXCR from the 5' RACE reads. The top ten clones hold approximately 22% of a sample with about 730,000 distinct CDR3 sequences, more than 40% of them seen once. What was sequenced was blood. The clonotype comes from a woman between 55 and 75 years old in good health. The chain uses TRBV29-1 and TRBJ2-1; 11 bases fit TRBD2. The CDR3 coding sequence is TGCAGCGTTCGACTAGCGGGACTCTCCTACAATGAGCAGTTCTTC. Translated: CSVRLAGLSYNEQFF.